Listed here are 17 T cell receptor beta chains from one sample, sequenced in a study of blood T cell repertoires in COVID-19. Only in-frame clones appear in the TCRdb table, and some are missing; sequencing was by immunoSEQ multiplex PCR. Of around 23,000 clones in the sample, roughly 91% were seen once. Sequencing was carried out using peripheral blood. All receptors come from a man in his forties or fifties with active COVID-19.

The V and J genes are TRBV19 and TRBJ2-7; D possibly corresponds to TRBD2 (6 bases). The ends were cut back, 2 bases at V and 3 bases at J, with 14 bases in the middle. CDR1 LNHDA and CDR2 SQIVND come from the germline V gene (reference sequence). CDR3 size: 15 residues. CDR3 DNA: TGTGCCAGTAGTATACAGGGCGGGATCTTCTACGAGCAGTACTTC. Amino acids: CASSIQGGIFYEQYF.

The chain uses TRBV28 and TRBJ2-1; possible D gene TRBD1, 6 bases. Germline values: CDR1 MDHEN, CDR2 SYDVKM. The V end lost 3 bases, the J end lost 7 bases, and 16 bases lay between the germline ends. CDR3 length equals 15 residues. The CDR3 sequence is CASSFNGGSRNEQFF. The CDR3 nucleotides read TGTGCCAGCAGTTTCAATGGGGGCAGCAGAAATGAGCAGTTCTTC.

The genes are TRBV5-4 and TRBJ2-1, with TRBD2 identical over 8 bases. The V segment lost 4 bases and the J segment 0 bases; nucleotides outside the gene matches: 12. The CDR3 spans 18 residues. The germline V gene encodes CDR1 SGHNT and CDR2 YYREEE (reference sequence). The CDR3 DNA follows: TGTGCCAGCAGCCGGATTCCAGCGGGGGCTGACTCCTACAATGAGCAGTTCTTC. Translated, it gives CASSRIPAGADSYNEQFF.

This chain links TRBV2 with TRBJ2-7, with a possible D match to TRBD1 (6 bases). V lost 8 bases to trimming and J lost 3 bases, with 14 bases between them. Germline lookup yields CDR1 SNHLY and CDR2 FYNNEI. This CDR3 comprises 13 residues. The CDR3 sequence is CASHQGWDYEQYF. As DNA, the CDR3 is TGTGCCAGCCATCAGGGGTGGGACTACGAGCAGTACTTC. Drawing the rest from reference TRBV2 and TRBJ2-7, the complete variable domain is EPEVTQTPSHQVTQMGQEVILRCVPISNHLYFYWYRQILGQKVEFLVSFYNNEISEKSEIFDDQFSVERPDGSNFTLKIRSTKLEDSAMYFCASHQGWDYEQYFGPGTRLTVT.

This chain connects TRBV5-6 to TRBJ1-5; maybe TRBD1 (6 bases). This CDR3 comprises 15 residues. Trimming removed 2 bases from V and 3 bases from J, with 12 bases in between. Germline loops: CDR1 SGHDT, CDR2 YYEEEE. This CDR3 is CASSLSGDYNQPQHF. The CDR3 DNA reads as TGTGCCAGCAGCTTATCAGGGGACTACAATCAGCCCCAGCATTTT.

CDR3 coding DNA: TGTGCCAGCAGTTACTCGGACAGGGGCTACGAGCAGTACTTC. It is translated as CASSYSDRGYEQYF. V gene TRBV6-5 combines with J gene TRBJ2-7; 9 bases are shared with TRBD1. This CDR3 is built from 14 residues. Trimming removed 0 bases from V and 3 bases from J; junction bases left unmatched: 0. Germline V gene data show CDR1 as MNHEY and CDR2 as SVGAGI.

This clone showed up just once. The rearrangement uses TRBV6-1 and TRBJ1-1; perhaps TRBD1 as D (6 bases). The CDR3 totals 16 residues. Per germline, CDR1 MNHNS and CDR2 SASEGT. V lost 4 bases and J 4 bases, leaving 19 bases between the germline ends. In DNA, the CDR3 is TGTGCCAGCAGTGGGGGCAGGGGCGGAAGGAGCACTGAAGCTTTCTTT. It codes for CASSGGRGGRSTEAFF.

The chain carries TRBV4-3 and TRBJ1-5, with D perhaps matching TRBD1 (6 bases). CDR1 LGHNA and CDR2 YSLEER come from the germline V gene. V was trimmed by 4 bases and J by 2 bases, leaving 15 bases between them. CDR3 length: 16 residues. The CDR3 bases are TGCGCCAGCAGCCTAACCGCAGGGGACGGCAATCAGCCCCAGCATTTT. This encodes CASSLTAGDGNQPQHF.

The rearrangement links TRBV20-1 to TRBJ1-3, with a tentative D call TRBD1 (6 bases). This CDR3 has 15 amino acids. V gave up 3 bases and J gave up 0 bases, with 12 bases separating them. Germline loops: CDR1 DFQATT, CDR2 SNEGSKA (reference sequence). This chain's CDR3 is CSASLGTLSGNTIYF. The CDR3, as DNA: TGCAGTGCTAGTCTCGGGACACTCTCTGGAAACACCATATATTTT.

The chain combines TRBV7-3 with TRBJ2-2, with 11 bases identical to TRBD1. The CDR3 is 13 amino acids. The germline V gene encodes CDR1 SGHTA and CDR2 FQGTGA. With V trimmed by 8 bases and J by 6 bases, 2 bases remained unmatched. The CDR3 DNA follows: TGTGCCAGCGGGACAGGGGGTCCCGGGGAGCTGTTTTTT. The encoded protein is CASGTGGPGELFF. Complete variable domain (other parts from reference TRBV7-3 and TRBJ2-2): GAGVSQTPSNKVTEKGKYVELRCDPISGHTALYWYRQSLGQGPEFLIYFQGTGAADDSGLPNDRFFAVRPEGSVSTLKIQRTERGDSAVYLCASGTGGPGELFFGEGSRLTVL.

The chain couples TRBV5-1 to TRBJ2-2; perhaps TRBD1 as D (5 bases). Germline CDR1 reads SGHRS; CDR2 reads YFSETQ. Between the trimmed V and J ends, which lost 5 bases and 5 bases, there was a span of 10 bases. The length of the CDR3 is 13 residues. Written as DNA, the CDR3 is TGCGCCAGCAGTTCTCAGGGTACCGGGGAGCTGTTTTTT. This encodes CASSSQGTGELFF.

The rearrangement uses TRBV13 and TRBJ2-4, with D hard to call. Germline CDR1 PRHDT, CDR2 FYEKMQ (reference sequence). Trimming took 1 base from V and 0 from J, leaving 16 bases between them. This CDR3 is 18 amino acids long. This CDR3 reads CASSLVRMGFQAKNIQYF. For the CDR3, the DNA is TGTGCCAGCAGCTTAGTTAGAATGGGCTTCCAAGCCAAAAACATTCAGTACTTC.

This clone was observed a single time. The chain employs TRBV27 and TRBJ2-3; 10 bases fit TRBD2. Germline CDR1 and CDR2: MNHEY and SMNVEV (reference sequence). The CDR3 spans 15 residues. After removal of 6 bases from V and 3 bases from J, the junction contained 6 bases not matched to a gene. This chain's CDR3 is CASSSGLARTDTQYF. CDR3 DNA sequence: TGTGCCAGCAGCTCGGGACTAGCGAGGACAGATACGCAGTATTTT.

The genes are TRBV27 and TRBJ1-1; D call uncertain. There are 10 residues in the CDR3. V dropped 8 bases and J dropped 10 bases, with 11 bases sitting between them. The germline V gene has CDR1 MNHEY and CDR2 SMNVEV (reference sequence). Here the CDR3 DNA reads TGTGCCAGCGGAGACGGGAGAGCTTTCTTT. Its protein is CASGDGRAFF.

The chain carries TRBV4-1 and TRBJ1-1, with TRBD1 as a possible D gene (6 bases). CDR1 and CDR2 from the germline V gene are MGHRA and YSYEKL. V lost 6 bases, J lost 5 bases, and 16 bases lay in between. The CDR3 has 14 residues. In DNA, the CDR3 is TGCGCCAGCAGGGATCCAGGGGTAAGAACTGAAGCTTTCTTT. Translated: CASRDPGVRTEAFF.

The gene calls are TRBV12-5 and TRBJ2-1, with 9 bases aligning to TRBD1. After removal of 7 bases from V and 7 bases from J, the junction contained 14 bases not matched to a gene. CDR1 and CDR2 (germline): LGHNT, FRNRAP. The CDR3 totals 16 residues. The chain's CDR3 is CASALVGTGNWNEQFF. In DNA, the CDR3 is TGTGCTAGTGCCCTAGTCGGGACAGGGAATTGGAATGAGCAGTTCTTC.

This sequence joins TRBV23-1 and TRBJ2-1, with 10 positions matching TRBD1. TRBV23-1 is treated as an ORF (open reading frame) with a function not yet certain. The CDR3 runs 19 residues. V lost 0 bases, J lost 5 bases, and 13 bases stayed unmatched. CDR3 protein: CASSQSHAMGDRGNNEQFF. CDR3 DNA: TGCGCCAGCAGTCAATCTCACGCGATGGGGGACAGGGGTAACAATGAGCAGTTCTTC.